This T cell receptor (beta chain) emerged from a study of technical replicates of blood from a handful of donors. The CDR3 totals 15 residues. Germline CDR1 is LGHNA and CDR2 is YNFKEQ. V lost 3 bases, J lost 4 bases, and 8 bases stayed unmatched. Profiled with immunoSEQ multiplex PCR; TCRdb holds only in-frame clones, not every one. The sample contains about 89,000 clones, over 85% of which appear only once. The chain joins TRBV4-2 to TRBJ1-1; the match to TRBD1 covers 7 bases. Sequenced sample: T cells isolated from PBMCs. The receptor's source is a human donor in good health. The DNA for the CDR3 is TGTGCCAGCAGCCACACGACAGGGACGAGCACTGAAGCTTTCTTT. Translating it yields CASSHTTGTSTEAFF.